The 22 T cell receptor beta chains below were found in one sample sequenced in a study of post-analysis software for immune sequencing data. Overall study results and limits: Compared with controls, patients had more of five TRBV segments, including TRBV5-6, TRBV5-1 and TRBV20-1.

No antigen has been assigned to these receptors. Tagging with unique molecular identifiers was a feature of the TCR beta cDNA libraries. TCRdb fed the PCR reads into MiXCR, producing one record per CDR3 protein. The data show about 820,000 distinct CDR3 sequences, roughly half seen once. Sequenced: blood. All receptors come from a girl aged 10 to 17 with multiple sclerosis.

The J gene is TRBJ2-1, the V gene TRBV27; 12 bases match TRBD2. The CDR3 spans 17 residues. Germline CDR1 reads MNHEY; CDR2 reads SMNVEV (reference sequence). With V trimmed by 5 bases and J by 7 bases, 12 bases remained unmatched. Written as DNA, the CDR3 is TGTGCCAGCAGTCTAGCGGGAGGGTGGGTATTCGAGAATGAGCAGTTCTTC. It yields the protein CASSLAGGWVFENEQFF.

The rearrangement uses TRBV3-1 and TRBJ1-1; perhaps TRBD1 as D (5 bases). The V gene lost 1 base and the J gene lost 11 bases, with 11 bases spanning the gap. CDR1 LGHDT and CDR2 YNNKEL come from the germline V gene (reference sequence). This CDR3 is built from 12 residues. The CDR3 spells CASSQGGRWAFF. The CDR3 DNA reads TGTGCCAGCAGCCAAGGGGGACGGTGGGCTTTCTTT.

With regard to this clonotype: At one boundary the junction diverges from the germline segment, which might be a read error. The chain recombines TRBV7-9 with TRBJ2-3; D is possibly TRBD1 or TRBD2 (5 bases each). Germline CDR1 and CDR2: SEHNR and FQNEAQ (reference sequence). The CDR3 totals 13 residues. In DNA, the CDR3 is TGTACCAGCAGCCTGGGACCCACAGATACGCAGTATTTT. Amino acid sequence: CTSSLGPTDTQYF.

The chain employs TRBV5-1 and TRBJ2-7, with TRBD1 identical over 7 bases. The V and J ends lost 5 bases and 1 base, in that order; junction bases with no gene match: 9. The germline V gene has CDR1 SGHRS and CDR2 YFSETQ. The CDR3 is made up of 15 amino acids. CDR3 coding DNA: TGCGCCAGCAGTGTTGGGCAGGGGGTGTCCTACGAGCAGTACTTC. Its protein product is CASSVGQGVSYEQYF.

The rearrangement uses TRBV20-1 and TRBJ2-3, with TRBD1 matching 7 bases. The CDR3 is 17 residues long. With V trimmed by 6 bases and J by 1 base, 16 bases remained unmatched. Germline CDR1 reads DFQATT; CDR2 reads SNEGSKA (reference sequence). DNA of the CDR3: TGCAGTGCCAAGGACAGGAGCCCCGACGGCGGCACAGATACGCAGTATTTT. Protein product: CSAKDRSPDGGTDTQYF.

This rearrangement joins TRBV29-1 to TRBJ2-3; D may be TRBD1 (5 bases). The CDR3 has 11 residues. Germline V gene data show CDR1 as SQVTM and CDR2 as ANQGSEA. The CDR3 reads CNTQVGDTQYF. The CDR3 DNA follows: TGCAACACACAGGTGGGAGATACGCAGTATTTT.

The chain uses TRBV27 and TRBJ2-3; no definite D call. V lost 4 bases and J 3 bases, leaving 14 bases between the germline ends. This CDR3 comprises 15 residues. CDR1 and CDR2 (germline): MNHEY, SMNVEV (reference sequence). For the CDR3, the DNA is TGTGCCAGCAGTTCCCTAGTGGGGTTTACAGATACGCAGTATTTT. The encoded protein is CASSSLVGFTDTQYF.

The V gene is TRBV12-5, the J gene TRBJ2-3; the D call may be TRBD1 or TRBD2 (5 bases each). Germline V CDR1 and CDR2: LGHNT, FRNRAP. V shed 5 bases and J shed 2 bases, with 32 bases lying between them. This CDR3 region has 21 residues. CDR3 in DNA: TGTGCTAGTGGTGTCTCGAGTCCGGGACGGGTAATGGTTCGTATCACAGATACGCAGTATTTT. This gives the protein CASGVSSPGRVMVRITDTQYF.

This clonotype was detected only a few times. The gene calls are TRBV5-1 and TRBJ2-7; no reliable D call. Germline CDR1 SGHRS, CDR2 YFSETQ. V lost 2 bases and J 0 bases, leaving 21 bases between the germline ends. The CDR3 sequence is 18 residues long. The CDR3 nucleotides are TGCGCCAGCAGCTTCGGGCTTGGGAACGTAAAGGGCTCCTACGAGCAGTACTTC. The encoded protein is CASSFGLGNVKGSYEQYF. Full variable domain (outside the CDR3, taken from reference TRBV5-1 and TRBJ2-7): KAGVTQTPRYLIKTRGQQVTLSCSPISGHRSVSWYQQTPGQGLQFLFEYFSETQRNKGNFPGRFSGRQFSNSRSEMNVSTLELGDSALYLCASSFGLGNVKGSYEQYFGPGTRLTVT.

This clonotype is a singleton in its sample. The chain employs TRBV29-1 and TRBJ2-5; no clear D. Trimming stripped 6 bases from V and 5 bases from J, with 10 bases between. The CDR3 is 11 amino acids. Germline assignment: CDR1 SQVTM and CDR2 ANQGSEA. CDR3 in amino acids: CSVLGCETQYF. The CDR3 DNA is TGCAGCGTCTTGGGTTGTGAGACCCAGTACTTC.

This clonotype was counted once. The gene calls are TRBV5-1 and TRBJ2-7, with 8 bases aligning to TRBD2. Trimming cost V 4 bases and J 1 base; bases outside gene matches: 4. CDR1 is SGHRS and CDR2 is YFSETQ in the germline V gene. The CDR3 covers 14 residues. CDR3 in amino acids: CASSTAGASYEQYF. In DNA, the CDR3 is TGCGCCAGCAGCACAGCGGGAGCATCCTACGAGCAGTACTTC.

This clonotype has just one count. V usage is TRBV10-1 and J usage is TRBJ2-7; D perhaps matches TRBD2 (5 bases). The length of the CDR3 is 16 residues. Trimming took off 3 bases at V and 0 bases at J, with 15 bases between the two ends. Germline V gene lookup returns CDR1 WNHNN and CDR2 SYGVQD (reference sequence). CDR3 coding DNA: TGCGCCAGCAGTGATCCAACCCAACTAGGCTCCTACGAGCAGTACTTC. This codes for CASSDPTQLGSYEQYF.

The V and J genes are TRBV29-1 and TRBJ2-5; the D gene is possibly TRBD1 (5 bases). Trimming left V 4 bases short and J 5 bases short, with 8 bases between. This CDR3 has 11 amino acids. The V gene's germline CDR1 is SQVTM and CDR2 ANQGSEA. The DNA for the CDR3 is TGCAGCGTTGTGGGGCCCGAGACCCAGTACTTC. Its protein product is CSVVGPETQYF.

The V and J genes are TRBV7-2 and TRBJ2-4, with 10 bases fitting TRBD2. J gave up 1 base and V 2 bases, and 17 bases lay outside the gene matches. There are 21 residues in the CDR3. Germline V gene lookup returns CDR1 SGHTA and CDR2 FQGNSA. CDR3 amino acids: CASSLTRVASGSPAAKNIQYF. CDR3 nucleotides: TGTGCCAGCAGCTTAACGCGTGTCGCTAGCGGGAGCCCGGCGGCCAAAAACATTCAGTACTTC.

The chain joins TRBV3-1 to TRBJ1-2, with a possible D match to TRBD1 (5 bases). CDR3 length: 17 residues. Trimming took off 5 bases at V and 1 base at J, with 20 bases between the two ends. CDR1 and CDR2 (germline): LGHDT, YNNKEL (reference sequence). CDR3 protein: CASSEGTGTRLNYGYTF. The CDR3 DNA reads TGTGCCAGCAGCGAGGGAACCGGGACGCGCCTTAACTATGGCTACACCTTC.

This clonotype has just a few counts. The chain couples TRBV6-5 to TRBJ2-4; 11 positions agree with TRBD2. Trimming removed 0 bases from V and 13 bases from J; junction bases left unmatched: 17. The CDR3 spans 18 residues. Germline V lookup: CDR1 MNHEY, CDR2 SVGAGI. The CDR3 DNA is TGTGCCAGCAGTTACTCCGGCGGACTACTAGCGGGAGCGGGTGAGCAGTACTTC. Its translation is CASSYSGGLLAGAGEQYF.

This clonotype has a handful of counts. The rearrangement links TRBV6-5 to TRBJ2-7, with a tentative D call TRBD1 (6 bases). The CDR3 is made up of 12 amino acids. V was cut by 5 bases and J by 4 bases, with 9 bases left in between. The germline gives CDR1 MNHEY, CDR2 SVGAGI. The CDR3 coding sequence is TGTGCCAGCAGTAAAACAGGGTACGAGCAGTACTTC. Translation gives CASSKTGYEQYF.

This chain uses TRBV5-1 with TRBJ2-3; 10 nucleotides agree with TRBD1. The CDR3 extends over 17 amino acids. Looked up from germline, CDR1 is SGHRS and CDR2 is YFSETQ. J was trimmed by 0 bases and V by 0 bases; bases with no gene match: 4. The DNA of the CDR3 is TGCGCCAGCAGCTTGGGACAGGGGGCTCCTAGCACAGATACGCAGTATTTT. This encodes CASSLGQGAPSTDTQYF.

This clonotype was found a few times. V and J are TRBV29-1 and TRBJ2-1, with no clear D. The CDR3 loop spans 11 amino acids. V lost 3 bases, J lost 9 bases, and 9 bases lay in between. Germline assignment: CDR1 SQVTM and CDR2 ANQGSEA. For the CDR3, the DNA is TGCAGCGTTGATAATATGGGTGAGCAGTTCTTC. Translated, it gives CSVDNMGEQFF.

This clonotype was recorded a few times. The chain is built from TRBV5-1 and TRBJ2-1; D might be TRBD1 or TRBD2, each matching 5 bases. Looked up from germline, CDR1 is SGHRS and CDR2 is YFSETQ. The CDR3 extends over 15 amino acids. Trimming stripped 3 bases from V and 2 bases from J, with 12 bases between. The CDR3 DNA reads as TGCGCCAGCAGCTCAGGGACGGCCGCCTACAATGAGCAGTTCTTC. It translates to CASSSGTAAYNEQFF.

This clonotype was seen a single time. The chain is built from TRBV5-5 and TRBJ1-2; D is uncertain. Germline V CDR1 and CDR2: SGHKS, YYEKEE (reference sequence). The CDR3 runs 12 residues. Trimming left V 4 bases short and J 8 bases short, with 12 bases between. The CDR3 sequence is CASSGLQSGYTF. In nucleotides, the CDR3 is TGTGCCAGCAGCGGCTTACAGAGCGGCTACACCTTC.

The chain is built from TRBV12-3 or TRBV12-4 and TRBJ2-7, with TRBD2 matching over 7 bases. Losses at the gene ends were 6 bases for V and 5 bases for J; bases not matched to a gene: 13. CDR3 length: 15 amino acids. CDR3 loop: CASRLSGPSGDEQYF. As DNA, the CDR3 is TGTGCCAGCAGGCTATCGGGGCCCAGCGGGGACGAGCAGTACTTC.